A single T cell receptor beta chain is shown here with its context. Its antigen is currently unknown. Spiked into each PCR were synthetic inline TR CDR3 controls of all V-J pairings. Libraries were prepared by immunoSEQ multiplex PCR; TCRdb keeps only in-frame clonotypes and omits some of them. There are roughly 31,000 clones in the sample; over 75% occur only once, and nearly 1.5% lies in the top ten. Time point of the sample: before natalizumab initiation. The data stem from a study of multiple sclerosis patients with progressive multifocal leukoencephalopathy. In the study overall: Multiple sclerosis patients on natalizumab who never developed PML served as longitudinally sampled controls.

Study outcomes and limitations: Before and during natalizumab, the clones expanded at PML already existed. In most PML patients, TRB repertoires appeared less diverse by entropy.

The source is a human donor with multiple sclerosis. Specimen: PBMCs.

DNA for the CDR3: TGTGCCTGGACCATGGGCCTTAGTCGTGATGAGCAGTTCTTC. It is translated as CAWTMGLSRDEQFF. This chain links TRBV30 with TRBJ2-1; D call uncertain. CDR1 and CDR2 from the germline V gene are GTSNPN and SVGIG (reference sequence). CDR3 size: 14 residues. Trimming pared 4 bases from V and 8 bases from J, leaving 18 bases between.